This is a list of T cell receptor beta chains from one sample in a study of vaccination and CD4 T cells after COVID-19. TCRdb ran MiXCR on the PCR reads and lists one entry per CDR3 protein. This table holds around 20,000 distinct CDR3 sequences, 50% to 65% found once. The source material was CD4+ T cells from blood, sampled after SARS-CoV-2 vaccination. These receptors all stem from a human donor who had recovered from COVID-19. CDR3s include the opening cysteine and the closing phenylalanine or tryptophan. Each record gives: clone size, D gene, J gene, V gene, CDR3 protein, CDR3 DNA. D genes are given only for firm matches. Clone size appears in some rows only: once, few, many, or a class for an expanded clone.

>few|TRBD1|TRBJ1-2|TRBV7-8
CASSLQGADYGYTF
TGTGCCAGCAGCTTACAGGGGGCGGACTATGGCTACACCTTC
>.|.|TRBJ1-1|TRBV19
CASSSRTAGPTEAFF
TGTGCCAGTAGTTCCCGGACGGCCGGCCCAACTGAAGCTTTCTTT
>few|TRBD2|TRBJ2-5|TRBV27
CASSLRGGETQYF
TGTGCCAGCAGTCTCCGGGGGGGCGAGACCCAGTACTTC
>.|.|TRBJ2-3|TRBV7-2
CASSQSRVRTEDTQYF
TGTGCCAGCAGCCAAAGTCGAGTCCGAACAGAGGATACGCAGTATTTT
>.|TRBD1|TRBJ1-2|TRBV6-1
CASSPDRGRIAYYGYTF
TGTGCCAGCAGTCCCGACAGGGGGCGCATTGCTTACTATGGCTACACCTTC
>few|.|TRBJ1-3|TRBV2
CASSEEVGNTIYF
TGTGCCAGCAGTGAAGAGGTGGGAAACACCATATATTTT
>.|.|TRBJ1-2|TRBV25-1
CASSEYLARTARGDYGYTF
TGTGCCAGCAGTGAATATTTGGCGAGGACAGCTCGGGGGGACTATGGCTACACCTTC
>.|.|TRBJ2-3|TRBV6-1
CASSELSGTDTQYF
TGTGCCAGCAGTGAACTAAGCGGCACAGATACGCAGTATTTT
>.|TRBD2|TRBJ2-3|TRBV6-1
CASDNSGRWGSTDTQYF
TGTGCCAGCGATAATAGCGGGAGGTGGGGTAGCACAGATACGCAGTATTTT
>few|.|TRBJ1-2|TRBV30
CAWSAPPPQVTF
TGTGCCTGGAGTGCCCCCCCTCCCCAAGTCACCTTC
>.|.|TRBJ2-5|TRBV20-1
CSAMGFTRETQYF
TGCAGTGCTATGGGGTTTACGAGAGAGACCCAGTACTTC
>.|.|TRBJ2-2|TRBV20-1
CSAAEGSYTGELFF
TGCAGTGCTGCCGAAGGCTCCTACACCGGGGAGCTGTTTTTT
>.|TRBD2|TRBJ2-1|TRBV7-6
CASSLSPSGDEQFF
TGTGCCAGCAGCTTATCTCCTAGCGGGGATGAGCAGTTCTTC
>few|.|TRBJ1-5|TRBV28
CASSTTPGDNQPQHF
TGTGCCAGCAGTACCACCCCAGGGGACAATCAGCCCCAGCATTTT
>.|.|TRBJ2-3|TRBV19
CASSIEAPPDTQYF
TGTGCCAGTAGTATAGAGGCCCCGCCAGATACGCAGTATTTT
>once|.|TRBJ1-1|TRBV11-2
CASSLEWGTEAFF
TGTGCCAGCAGCTTAGAGTGGGGGACTGAAGCTTTCTTT
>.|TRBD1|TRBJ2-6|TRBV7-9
CASRAQGASGANVLTF
TGTGCCAGCAGGGCTCAGGGGGCATCTGGGGCCAACGTCCTGACTTTC
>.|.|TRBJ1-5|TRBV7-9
CASSLSRPGQGNQPQHF
TGTGCCAGCAGCTTAAGCCGGCCAGGTCAGGGCAATCAGCCCCAGCATTTT
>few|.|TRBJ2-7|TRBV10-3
CAISDPSGTSYEQYF
TGTGCCATCAGTGACCCTTCCGGGACTTCCTACGAGCAGTACTTC
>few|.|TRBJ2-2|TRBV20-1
CAAQSSGTGELFF
TGCGCCGCCCAGAGTAGCGGCACCGGGGAGCTGTTTTTT
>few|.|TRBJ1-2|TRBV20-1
CSASVANYGYTF
TGCAGTGCTAGCGTAGCGAACTATGGCTACACCTTC
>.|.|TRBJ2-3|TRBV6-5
CASSSGVGTDTQYF
TGTGCCAGCAGTTCTGGGGTCGGGACAGATACGCAGTATTTT
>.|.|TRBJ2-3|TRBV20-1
CSARPRTSTDTQYF
TGCAGTGCTAGACCGAGGACTAGCACAGATACGCAGTATTTT
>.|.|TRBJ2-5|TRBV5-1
CASSFDVGVQETQYF
TGCGCCAGCAGCTTCGACGTCGGGGTGCAAGAGACCCAGTACTTC
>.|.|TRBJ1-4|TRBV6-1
CASSERGTGTNEKLFF
TGTGCCAGCAGTGAACGGGGTACAGGGACTAATGAAAAACTGTTTTTT
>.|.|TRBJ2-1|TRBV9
CAGSVVGDEQFF
TGTGCCGGCAGCGTAGTCGGCGATGAGCAGTTCTTC
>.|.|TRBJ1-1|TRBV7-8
CASSPGRRAEAFF
TGTGCCAGCAGCCCCGGCCGAAGGGCTGAAGCTTTCTTT
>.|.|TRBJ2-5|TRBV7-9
CASSNDRQYMETQYF
TGTGCCAGCAGCAATGACCGACAGTATATGGAGACCCAGTACTTC
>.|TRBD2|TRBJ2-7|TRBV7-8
CASSLGLADEQYF
TGTGCCAGCAGCTTGGGACTAGCGGACGAGCAGTACTTC
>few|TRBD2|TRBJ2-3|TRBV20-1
CSAPSAGGITDTQYF
TGCAGTGCCCCGTCAGCGGGAGGAATAACAGATACGCAGTATTTT
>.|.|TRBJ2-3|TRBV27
CASSFAQATDTQYF
TGTGCCAGCAGTTTCGCACAGGCCACAGATACGCAGTATTTT
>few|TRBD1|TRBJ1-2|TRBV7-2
CASSASGTEVYGYTF
TGTGCCAGCAGCGCATCCGGGACAGAAGTCTATGGCTACACCTTC
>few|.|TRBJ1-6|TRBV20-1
CSATSFFDNSPLHF
TGCAGTGCTACTAGTTTCTTTGATAATTCACCCCTCCACTTT
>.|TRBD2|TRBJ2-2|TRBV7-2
CASSLWGGGELFF
TGTGCCAGCAGCTTATGGGGGGGAGGAGAGCTGTTTTTT
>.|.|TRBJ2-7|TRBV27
CASSLKAGDSYEQYF
TGTGCCAGCAGTTTAAAGGCAGGGGACTCCTACGAGCAGTACTTC
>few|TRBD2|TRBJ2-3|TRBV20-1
CSASTPGTSGPTDTQYF
TGCAGTGCTAGCACGCCCGGGACTAGCGGACCCACAGATACGCAGTATTTT
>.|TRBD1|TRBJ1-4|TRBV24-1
CATSDPGQGNEKLFF
TGTGCCACCAGTGATCCGGGACAGGGAAATGAAAAACTGTTTTTT
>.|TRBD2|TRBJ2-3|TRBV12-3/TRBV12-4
CASSPRTSGTDTQYF
TGTGCCAGCAGTCCGCGGACTAGCGGGACAGATACGCAGTATTTT
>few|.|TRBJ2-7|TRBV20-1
CSALTGYNEQYF
TGCAGTGCGCTTACAGGGTACAACGAGCAGTACTTC
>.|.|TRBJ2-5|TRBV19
CASSTYRLGETQYF
TGTGCCAGTAGCACTTACAGGTTAGGAGAGACCCAGTACTTC
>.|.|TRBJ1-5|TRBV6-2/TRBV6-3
CASSYSFGVLGGNQPQHF
TGTGCCAGCAGTTACTCCTTCGGCGTATTAGGGGGCAATCAGCCCCAGCATTTT
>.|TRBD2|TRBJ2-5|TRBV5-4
CASSLGTSGSETQYF
TGTGCCAGCAGCTTGGGGACTAGCGGGAGTGAGACCCAGTACTTC
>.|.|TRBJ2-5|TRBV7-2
CASSLLRGSQETQYF
TGTGCCAGCAGCTTATTGCGGGGTTCCCAAGAGACCCAGTACTTC
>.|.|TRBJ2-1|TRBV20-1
CSASAGANEQFF
TGCAGTGCTAGCGCGGGGGCGAATGAGCAGTTCTTC
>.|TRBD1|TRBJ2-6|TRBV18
CLHGQGLPGANVLTF
TGCCTACACGGACAGGGGTTACCTGGGGCCAACGTCCTGACTTTC
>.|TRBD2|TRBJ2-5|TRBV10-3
CAIMAGGLGETQYF
TGTGCCATCATGGCGGGAGGTCTGGGTGAGACCCAGTACTTC
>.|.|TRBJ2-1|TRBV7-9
CASSLDSYNEQFF
TGTGCCAGCAGCCTGGACTCCTACAATGAGCAGTTCTTC
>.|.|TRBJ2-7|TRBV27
CASSLKRVSYEQYF
TGTGCCAGCAGTTTAAAGCGGGTCTCCTACGAGCAGTACTTC
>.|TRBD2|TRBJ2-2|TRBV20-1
CSARPSGNTGELFF
TGCAGTGCTAGACCTAGCGGGAACACCGGGGAGCTGTTTTTT
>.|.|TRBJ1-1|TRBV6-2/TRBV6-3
CASRTGNTEAFF
TGTGCCAGCAGAACAGGGAACACTGAAGCTTTCTTT
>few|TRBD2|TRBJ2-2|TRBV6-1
CASSDLAGGPGELFF
TGTGCCAGCAGTGATCTAGCGGGAGGACCCGGGGAGCTGTTTTTT
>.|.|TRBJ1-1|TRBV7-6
CASSLRPGTMNTEAFF
TGTGCCAGCAGCCTCCGCCCGGGGACCATGAACACTGAAGCTTTCTTT